The 21 T cell receptor beta chains below were found in one sample sequenced in a study of neoadjuvant anti-PD-1 for oral cavity cancer. Profiled with immunoSEQ multiplex PCR; TCRdb holds only in-frame clones, not every one. Of 9,500 to 10,000 clones in the sample, about 65% are singletons; the top ten hold 4.4%. Time point: after neoadjuvant nivolumab, at surgical resection. The sample was PBMCs, taken after nivolumab (anti-PD-1) treatment. The receptors shown here come from a person aged 35-79 years with oral cavity squamous cell carcinoma.

The chain couples TRBV7-9 to TRBJ1-5; TRBD1 matches 7 bases. The germline V gene encodes CDR1 SEHNR and CDR2 FQNEAQ (reference sequence). With 5 bases clipped from V and 2 bases from J, the junction kept 6 bases outside the gene matches. The CDR3 consists of 15 residues. Here the CDR3 DNA reads TGTGCCAGCAGCACGACAGGGAATGGCAATCAGCCCCAGCATTTT. Translated, it gives CASSTTGNGNQPQHF.

The chain combines TRBV7-9 with TRBJ2-2, with 10 nucleotides matching TRBD2. CDR1 is SEHNR, CDR2 FQNEAQ, per germline (reference sequence). There are 19 residues in the CDR3. Trimming took 5 bases from V and 5 from J; bases not matched to a gene: 17. CDR3 sequence: CASSPPRFFSGGPTGELFF. The CDR3 bases are TGTGCCAGCAGCCCTCCTCGGTTTTTTAGCGGGGGGCCTACCGGGGAGCTGTTTTTT.

J is TRBJ2-3 and V is TRBV7-3; 8 bases fit TRBD2. Trimming removed 5 bases from V and 0 bases from J; junction bases left unmatched: 10. This CDR3 region has 17 residues. Per germline, CDR1 SGHTA and CDR2 FQGTGA. CDR3 region: CASSPTWTGGSTDTQYF. CDR3 coding DNA: TGTGCCAGCAGCCCGACGTGGACGGGAGGGAGCACAGATACGCAGTATTTT.

The chain is built from TRBV10-3 and TRBJ2-5; no firm D call. This CDR3 is built from 11 residues. With 8 bases removed from V and 4 bases from J, the gap between germline ends came to 8 bases. Germline CDR1 reads ENHRY; CDR2 reads SYGVKD. The CDR3 sequence is CAIGPGETQYF. In DNA form, the CDR3 reads TGTGCCATCGGGCCAGGAGAGACCCAGTACTTC.

This sequence joins TRBV7-3 and TRBJ1-5, with unresolved D. The CDR3 extends over 17 amino acids. Germline V lookup: CDR1 SGHTA, CDR2 FQGTGA. The V and J ends lost 2 bases and 0 bases respectively, with 14 bases between them. The CDR3 loop reads CASSLPVGPYSNQPQHF. In DNA, the CDR3 is TGTGCCAGCAGCTTACCCGTCGGCCCTTATAGCAATCAGCCCCAGCATTTT. The entire variable domain, with the rest obtained from reference TRBV7-3 and TRBJ1-5, is as follows: GAGVSQTPSNKVTEKGKYVELRCDPISGHTALYWYRQSLGQGPEFLIYFQGTGAADDSGLPNDRFFAVRPEGSVSTLKIQRTERGDSAVYLCASSLPVGPYSNQPQHFGDGTRLSIL.

This chain joins TRBV27 and TRBJ2-7, with D perhaps matching TRBD2 (6 bases). Germline CDR1 reads MNHEY; CDR2 reads SMNVEV (reference sequence). V was clipped by 5 bases and J by 7 bases, with 12 bases between them. The CDR3 extends over 12 amino acids. The CDR3 nucleotides are TGTGCCAGCAGTCCCCTGGGGAGGGAGCAGTACTTC. Translation: CASSPLGREQYF.

The chain has TRBV2 and TRBJ1-2; no clear D. Trimming removed 0 bases at V and 5 bases at J, with 4 bases between. The CDR3 spans 12 residues. Germline V gene sequence: CDR1 SNHLY, CDR2 FYNNEI. This chain's CDR3 is CASSEATYGYTF. CDR3 DNA sequence: TGTGCCAGCAGTGAAGCGACATATGGCTACACCTTC.

V usage is TRBV19 and J usage is TRBJ1-5; 9 bases map to TRBD1. This CDR3 comprises 15 residues. Unmatched junction bases numbered 8, after V lost 5 bases and J lost 6 bases. Germline V gene data show CDR1 as LNHDA and CDR2 as SQIVND (reference sequence). The CDR3 bases are TGTGCCAGTAGTCCAGGACAGGGGATGGGTCAGCCCCAGCATTTT. As protein: CASSPGQGMGQPQHF.

A single count supports this clone. The rearrangement links TRBV28 to TRBJ2-1, with 10 bases that match TRBD1. The V gene's germline CDR1 is MDHEN and CDR2 SYDVKM. The V segment lost 11 bases and the J segment 15 bases; nucleotides outside the gene matches: 16. The CDR3 has 13 amino acids. The DNA of the CDR3 is TGTGCCTCGCGACTCCCCGGGACAGGGGAGGGGTTCTTC. Protein: CASRLPGTGEGFF.

The chain joins TRBV5-1 to TRBJ2-1; D not resolved. The length of the CDR3 is 15 residues. The V end was cut by 0 bases, the J end by 0 bases, with 7 bases between. Germline values: CDR1 SGHRS, CDR2 YFSETQ. CDR3: CASSLDSSSYNEQFF. DNA for the CDR3: TGCGCCAGCAGCTTGGACAGCAGCTCCTACAATGAGCAGTTCTTC. Complete variable domain (other parts from reference TRBV5-1 and TRBJ2-1): KAGVTQTPRYLIKTRGQQVTLSCSPISGHRSVSWYQQTPGQGLQFLFEYFSETQRNKGNFPGRFSGRQFSNSRSEMNVSTLELGDSALYLCASSLDSSSYNEQFFGPGTRLTVL.

This clone is a singleton in its sample. This chain connects TRBV29-1 to TRBJ2-7; 10 positions match TRBD2. Looked up from germline, CDR1 is SQVTM and CDR2 is ANQGSEA. This CDR3 spans 14 amino acids. CDR3 sequence: CRRRTSGFSYEQYF. The CDR3 DNA sequence: TGCAGGAGGCGGACTAGCGGCTTTTCCTACGAGCAGTACTTC.

The chain carries TRBV2 and TRBJ1-5, with unresolved D. CDR1 is SNHLY, CDR2 FYNNEI, per germline. This CDR3 is built from 14 residues. Deletions cut 0 bases from V and 1 base from J, with 4 bases between. The CDR3 region is CASSEARSNQPQHF. The DNA of the CDR3 is TGTGCCAGCAGTGAAGCGAGGAGCAATCAGCCCCAGCATTTT. The whole variable domain, remainder taken from reference TRBV2 and TRBJ1-5, is EPEVTQTPSHQVTQMGQEVILRCVPISNHLYFYWYRQILGQKVEFLVSFYNNEISEKSEIFDDQFSVERPDGSNFTLKIRSTKLEDSAMYFCASSEARSNQPQHFGDGTRLSIL.

This clone has just a few counts. J is TRBJ1-1 and V is TRBV5-4, with D possibly matching TRBD1 (5 bases). The CDR3 spans 15 residues. Germline CDR1 is SGHNT and CDR2 is YYREEE (reference sequence). V dropped 7 bases and J dropped 1 base, with 17 bases sitting between them. CDR3 DNA: TGTGCCAGCGGGGCAGCCCCTCCGGGGAACACTGAAGCTTTCTTT. Translated, it gives CASGAAPPGNTEAFF.

V usage is TRBV10-2 and J usage is TRBJ2-7; 11 bases match TRBD2. The CDR3 sequence is 14 residues long. The V segment lost 7 bases and the J segment 5 bases; nucleotides outside the gene matches: 7. The germline gives CDR1 WSHSY, CDR2 SAAADI. The CDR3 loop is CASTISGGADEQYF. CDR3 DNA sequence: TGCGCCAGCACTATTAGCGGGGGGGCCGACGAGCAGTACTTC.

This chain uses TRBV18 with TRBJ1-6, with D possibly being TRBD1 (6 bases). The V and J ends lost 3 bases and 5 bases respectively, with 8 bases between them. The CDR3 totals 14 residues. The germline CDR1 and CDR2 sequences are KGHSH and LQKENI. The CDR3 DNA sequence: TGTGCCAGCTCACCGACAGGCCATAATTCACCCCTCCACTTT. Protein sequence: CASSPTGHNSPLHF.

This rearrangement joins TRBV7-9 to TRBJ1-5, with 7 bases identical to TRBD1. V shed 5 bases and J 7 bases; nucleotides not matched to a gene: 14. CDR3 length: 16 residues. CDR1 is SEHNR and CDR2 is FQNEAQ in the germline V gene (reference sequence). The CDR3 is CASSPEGQRGRQPQHF. The CDR3 bases are TGTGCCAGCAGCCCTGAGGGACAGAGGGGGAGGCAGCCCCAGCATTTT.

V is TRBV4-1 and J is TRBJ2-3; TRBD2 agrees at 9 bases. The CDR3 loop spans 17 amino acids. Germline CDR1 is MGHRA and CDR2 is YSYEKL. The trim removed 3 bases at V and 4 bases at J, leaving 11 bases unmatched. The CDR3 DNA is TGCGCCAGCAGCCATCGTTCCGCGGGAGGGCGGTCAGATACGCAGTATTTT. It encodes CASSHRSAGGRSDTQYF.

The CDR3 sequence is CASSNTGVSRWETQYF. CDR3 bases: TGTGCCAGTAGTAACACCGGGGTCTCCCGGTGGGAGACCCAGTACTTC. The chain employs TRBV19 and TRBJ2-5; the D gene is possibly TRBD2 (5 bases). CDR3 length equals 16 residues. Germline lookup yields CDR1 LNHDA and CDR2 SQIVND (reference sequence). V lost 4 bases and J 5 bases, leaving 20 bases between the germline ends.

The chain carries TRBV27 and TRBJ2-7, with D perhaps given as TRBD1 or TRBD2 (7 bases each). Per the germline V gene, CDR1 is MNHEY and CDR2 is SMNVEV (reference sequence). The CDR3 totals 16 residues. The germline V and J ends were trimmed by 2 bases and 4 bases, with 18 bases remaining between them. CDR3 protein: CASSLGRDSLGYEQYF. CDR3 nucleotides: TGTGCCAGCAGTTTAGGGAGGGACAGCCTCGGATACGAGCAGTACTTC.

V and J are TRBV5-5 and TRBJ1-1, with TRBD1 as a possible D gene (6 bases). Trimming left V 3 bases short and J 8 bases short, with 23 bases between. The CDR3 extends over 16 amino acids. Germline V gene data show CDR1 as SGHKS and CDR2 as YYEKEE (reference sequence). CDR3 DNA sequence: TGTGCCAGCAGCTCGAAGGGTAGGGGGGGCCCCTTAGAAGCTTTCTTT. This encodes CASSSKGRGGPLEAFF. Supplemented by reference TRBV5-5 and TRBJ1-1, the full variable domain reads DAGVTQSPTHLIKTRGQQVTLRCSPISGHKSVSWYQQVLGQGPQFIFQYYEKEERGRGNFPDRFSARQFPNYSSELNVNALLLGDSALYLCASSSKGRGGPLEAFFGQGTRLTVV.

The V call is TRBV5-6, the J call TRBJ1-5; 10 positions match TRBD1. CDR1 and CDR2 from the germline V gene are SGHDT and YYEEEE. J lost 5 bases, V lost 4 bases, and 9 bases had no gene match. The CDR3 has 16 residues. The CDR3 region has the DNA TGTGCCAGCAGCCGACAGGGGGCGCGGGTGTATCAGCCCCAGCATTTT. Its protein product is CASSRQGARVYQPQHF.